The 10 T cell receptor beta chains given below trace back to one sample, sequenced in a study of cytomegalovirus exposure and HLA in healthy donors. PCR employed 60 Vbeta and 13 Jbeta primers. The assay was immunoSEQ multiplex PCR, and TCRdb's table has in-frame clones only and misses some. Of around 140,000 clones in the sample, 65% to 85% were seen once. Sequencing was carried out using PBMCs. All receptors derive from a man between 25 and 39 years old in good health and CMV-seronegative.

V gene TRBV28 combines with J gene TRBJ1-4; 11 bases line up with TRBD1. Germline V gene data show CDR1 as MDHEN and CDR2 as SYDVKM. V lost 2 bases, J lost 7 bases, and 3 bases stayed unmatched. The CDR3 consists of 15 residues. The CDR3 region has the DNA TGTGCCAGCAGTTTACGGGGACAGGGGGTTGAAAAACTGTTTTTT. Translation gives CASSLRGQGVEKLFF.

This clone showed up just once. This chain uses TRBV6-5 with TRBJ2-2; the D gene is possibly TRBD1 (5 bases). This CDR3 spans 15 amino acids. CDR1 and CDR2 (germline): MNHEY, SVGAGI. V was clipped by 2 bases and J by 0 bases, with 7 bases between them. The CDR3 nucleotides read TGTGCCAGCAGTTACAGGGGTCCGAACACCGGGGAGCTGTTTTTT. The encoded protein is CASSYRGPNTGELFF.

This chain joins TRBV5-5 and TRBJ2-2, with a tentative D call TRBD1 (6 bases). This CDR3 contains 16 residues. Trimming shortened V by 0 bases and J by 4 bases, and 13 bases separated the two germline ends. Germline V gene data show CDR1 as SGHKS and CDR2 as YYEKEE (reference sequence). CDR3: CASSLEGEPVTGELFF. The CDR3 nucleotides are TGTGCCAGCAGCTTGGAGGGGGAACCGGTCACCGGGGAGCTGTTTTTT.

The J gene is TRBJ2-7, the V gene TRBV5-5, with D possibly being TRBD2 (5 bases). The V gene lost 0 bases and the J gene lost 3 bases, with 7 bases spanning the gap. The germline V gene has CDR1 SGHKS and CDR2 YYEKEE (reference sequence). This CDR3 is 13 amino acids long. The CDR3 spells CASSLAGIYEQYF. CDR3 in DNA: TGTGCCAGCAGCTTGGCGGGAATCTACGAGCAGTACTTC.

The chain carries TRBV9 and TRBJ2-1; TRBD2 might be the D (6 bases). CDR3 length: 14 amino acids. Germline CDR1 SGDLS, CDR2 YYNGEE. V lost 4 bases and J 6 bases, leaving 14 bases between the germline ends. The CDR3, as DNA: TGTGCCAGCAGCAGCCGGGACTTCCTCAATGAGCAGTTCTTC. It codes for CASSSRDFLNEQFF.

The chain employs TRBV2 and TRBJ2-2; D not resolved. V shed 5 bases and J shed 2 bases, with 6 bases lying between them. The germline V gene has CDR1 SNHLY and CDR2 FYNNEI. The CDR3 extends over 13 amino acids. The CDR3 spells CASSTENTGELFF. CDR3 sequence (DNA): TGTGCCAGCAGTACAGAAAACACCGGGGAGCTGTTTTTT.

The CDR3 region has the DNA TGTGCCAGCTCATCGAACCTTCAGGGCTATGGCTACACCTTC. As protein: CASSSNLQGYGYTF. The chain has TRBV18 and TRBJ1-2, with a possible D match to TRBD1 (5 bases). The CDR3 length is 14 residues. The V end lost 5 bases, the J end lost 4 bases, and 14 bases lay between the germline ends. Germline V lookup: CDR1 KGHSH, CDR2 LQKENI.

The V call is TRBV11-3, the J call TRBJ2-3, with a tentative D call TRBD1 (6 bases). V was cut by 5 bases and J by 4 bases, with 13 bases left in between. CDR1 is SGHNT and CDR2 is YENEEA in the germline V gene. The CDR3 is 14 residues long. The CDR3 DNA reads TGTGCCAGCAGCGATGGACAGTCCTCAGATACGCAGTATTTT. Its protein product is CASSDGQSSDTQYF.

The CDR3 DNA reads as TGTGCCAGCAACTGGGGCGGGGGGGCTATGGGAGATACGCAGTATTTT. Amino acid sequence: CASNWGGGAMGDTQYF. The rearrangement uses TRBV5-6 and TRBJ2-3; TRBD2 aligns across 9 bases. Germline V gene lookup returns CDR1 SGHDT and CDR2 YYEEEE. This CDR3 is 16 amino acids long. Trimming removed 6 bases from V and 5 bases from J; junction bases left unmatched: 13.

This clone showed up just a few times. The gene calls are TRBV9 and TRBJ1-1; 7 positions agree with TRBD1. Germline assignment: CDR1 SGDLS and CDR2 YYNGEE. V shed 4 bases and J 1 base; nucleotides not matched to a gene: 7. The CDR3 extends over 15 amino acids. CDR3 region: CASSPPGQPNTEAFF. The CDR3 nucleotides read TGTGCCAGCAGCCCCCCGGGACAGCCGAACACTGAAGCTTTCTTT.